These 13 T cell receptor beta chains came from one sample sequenced in a study of OX40 agonist ivuxolimab in advanced cancers. The protocol was immunoSEQ multiplex PCR, while the TCRdb copy is restricted to in-frame clones and leaves out a portion. The sample has tens of thousands of clones, 80% seen once. The specimen was CD4+ or CD8+ T cells sorted from blood, collected in a trial of the OX40 agonist ivuxolimab. These receptors all stem from an adult with an advanced solid tumor such as melanoma, head and neck, liver or kidney cancer.

The chain joins TRBV6-5 to TRBJ1-3; TRBD1 might be the D (6 bases). The CDR3 runs to 14 residues. Trimming removed 9 bases from V and 0 bases from J, with 12 bases in between. Germline CDR1 is MNHEY and CDR2 is SVGAGI. DNA of the CDR3: TGTGCCAGTGCCCGGGACATCTCTGGAAACACCATATATTTT. It codes for CASARDISGNTIYF.

This chain joins TRBV6-5 and TRBJ1-6; D not certain. The ends were cut back, 3 bases at V and 5 bases at J, with 5 bases in the middle. The CDR3 is 13 residues long. Germline V gene sequence: CDR1 MNHEY, CDR2 SVGAGI. CDR3 nucleotides: TGTGCCAGCAGTTATCAGAATAATTCACCCCTCCACTTT. It translates to CASSYQNNSPLHF.

The chain carries TRBV4-3 and TRBJ1-2, with D unresolved. This CDR3 comprises 14 residues. Germline assignment: CDR1 LGHNA and CDR2 YSLEER. Trimming shortened V by 0 bases and J by 5 bases, and 10 bases separated the two germline ends. Written as DNA, the CDR3 is TGCGCCAGCAGCCAAGATAAGCGGGCTTATGGCTACACCTTC. This gives the protein CASSQDKRAYGYTF.

J is TRBJ2-3 and V is TRBV5-1, with D unresolved. CDR3 length: 16 residues. From germline, CDR1 is SGHRS and CDR2 YFSETQ. V was shortened by 0 bases and J by 2 bases, with 13 bases between the two germline ends. The CDR3 bases are TGCGCCAGCAGCTTGGCCGTAGCCAAAGACACAGATACGCAGTATTTT. Its translation is CASSLAVAKDTDTQYF.

As for this clone: One junction end disagrees with the germline gene, perhaps due to a read error. The chain recombines TRBV6-1 with TRBJ2-3, with 11 bases identical to TRBD2. The CDR3 covers 15 residues. The V gene's germline CDR1 is MNHNS and CDR2 SASEGT. The CDR3 DNA reads as TGTACCAGCAGTGAGACTAGCGGGGACGCAGATACGCAGTATTTT. Its translation is CTSSETSGDADTQYF.

This clone was seen a handful of times. The chain is built from TRBV6-5 and TRBJ1-1; D is unclear. V shed 5 bases and J shed 7 bases, with 17 bases lying between them. The CDR3 is made up of 14 amino acids. CDR1 and CDR2 (germline): MNHEY, SVGAGI. The CDR3 is CASSQSAGMNEAFF. CDR3 DNA: TGTGCCAGCAGTCAGAGCGCGGGGATGAATGAAGCTTTCTTT.

CDR3 sequence (DNA): TGTGCCAGCAGTTACCGGATGGGGTCGGGAAACACCATATATTTT. Its protein is CASSYRMGSGNTIYF. The gene calls are TRBV6-5 and TRBJ1-3; D is undetermined. Germline V gene lookup returns CDR1 MNHEY and CDR2 SVGAGI. V lost 2 bases and J lost 4, with 12 bases in between. The CDR3 covers 15 residues.

The chain is built from TRBV7-2 and TRBJ2-2; D is unresolved. V was pared by 4 bases and J by 1 base, with 1 base between. This CDR3 contains 12 residues. CDR1 SGHTA and CDR2 FQGNSA come from the germline V gene. This chain's CDR3 is CASSWNTGELFF. CDR3 DNA sequence: TGTGCCAGCAGCTGGAACACCGGGGAGCTGTTTTTT.

The chain joins TRBV7-6 to TRBJ2-3; D is undetermined. The CDR3 is made up of 16 amino acids. Germline loops: CDR1 SGHVS, CDR2 FNYEAQ. With 1 base removed from V and 5 bases from J, the gap between germline ends came to 16 bases. CDR3 protein: CASSLGTDPWVDTQYF. The CDR3 DNA follows: TGTGCCAGCAGCTTAGGGACGGACCCCTGGGTAGATACGCAGTATTTT. The whole variable domain, filled in from reference TRBV7-6 and TRBJ2-3, reads GAGVSQSPRYKVTKRGQDVALRCDPISGHVSLYWYRQALGQGPEFLTYFNYEAQQDKSGLPNDRFSAERPEGSISTLTIQRTEQRDSAMYRCASSLGTDPWVDTQYFGPGTRLTVL.

The chain combines TRBV4-1 with TRBJ2-5; D could derive from TRBD1 or TRBD2 (6 bases each). The germline V gene has CDR1 MGHRA and CDR2 YSYEKL. V lost 11 bases to trimming and J lost 0 bases, with 13 bases between them. The CDR3 sequence is 13 residues long. CDR3 residues: CAALGGYQETQYF. DNA of the CDR3: TGCGCCGCATTAGGGGGGTACCAAGAGACCCAGTACTTC.

This sequence joins TRBV29-1 and TRBJ2-6; 7 bases are shared with TRBD2. With 7 bases clipped from V and 2 bases from J, the junction kept 5 bases outside the gene matches. The CDR3 is 14 residues long. Germline CDR1 SQVTM, CDR2 ANQGSEA. The CDR3 reads CSAGGGAGANVLTF. The CDR3 DNA reads TGCAGCGCCGGTGGGGGGGCTGGGGCCAACGTCCTGACTTTC.

V is TRBV30 and J is TRBJ1-2; D is perhaps TRBD1 (5 bases). This CDR3 spans 13 amino acids. The V gene lost 5 bases and the J gene lost 8 bases, with 18 bases spanning the gap. Germline-derived CDR1 and CDR2 are GTSNPN and SVGIG (reference sequence). Here the CDR3 reads CAWSARVDGGYTF. CDR3 DNA sequence: TGTGCCTGGTCTGCCAGGGTCGATGGCGGCTACACCTTC. Filled out from reference TRBV30 and TRBJ1-2, the complete variable domain reads SQTIHQWPATLVQPVGSPLSLECTVEGTSNPNLYWYRQAAGRGLQLLFYSVGIGQISSEVPQNLSASRPQDRQFILSSKKLLLSDSGFYLCAWSARVDGGYTFGSGTRLTVV.

The rearrangement joins TRBV27 to TRBJ2-3, with D possibly called TRBD1 or TRBD2 (6 bases each). The germline gives CDR1 MNHEY, CDR2 SMNVEV (reference sequence). V lost 8 bases and J lost 0, with 15 bases in between. The CDR3 is 15 amino acids. CDR3 coding DNA: TGTGCCAGCGGCAAGGAGGGGGTTAGCACAGATACGCAGTATTTT. Residues: CASGKEGVSTDTQYF.